The 8 T cell receptor beta chains listed next were all sequenced from one sample in a study of blood T cell repertoires in COVID-19. Method: immunoSEQ multiplex PCR; TCRdb's copy keeps in-frame clones and lacks some. The sample consists of about 49,000 clones, 84% of them appearing once. The sequencing input was peripheral blood. These receptors all come from a man aged 50 to 60 with acute or convalescent COVID-19.

The chain has TRBV3-1 (or the pseudogene TRBV3-2) and TRBJ2-1, with 14 bases matching TRBD2. This CDR3 contains 19 residues. Trimming took 4 bases from V and 4 from J; bases not matched to a gene: 12. The V gene's germline CDR1 is LGHDT and CDR2 YNNKEL (reference sequence). The CDR3: CASSPRLAGGVSRYNEQFF. CDR3 in DNA: TGTGCCAGCAGCCCCCGACTAGCGGGAGGGGTGAGTCGTTACAATGAGCAGTTCTTC.

The gene calls are TRBV6-2 or TRBV6-3 and TRBJ1-1; perhaps TRBD1 as D (5 bases). The CDR3 spans 14 residues. Germline CDR1 is MNHEY and CDR2 is SVGEGT. The ends were cut back, 2 bases at V and 1 base at J, with 8 bases in the middle. This CDR3 reads CASSYAQENTEAFF. Here the CDR3 DNA reads TGTGCCAGCAGTTACGCACAGGAGAACACTGAAGCTTTCTTT.

J is TRBJ2-5 and V is TRBV5-5, with TRBD1 as a possible D gene (6 bases). The V end was cut by 4 bases, the J end by 1 base, with 14 bases between. The CDR3 sequence is 15 residues long. Germline V gene lookup returns CDR1 SGHKS and CDR2 YYEKEE (reference sequence). The CDR3 sequence: CASSPGGRGQETQYF. The CDR3 coding sequence is TGTGCCAGCAGCCCTGGTGGCAGGGGCCAAGAGACCCAGTACTTC.

V is TRBV10-2 and J is TRBJ1-6; D gene ambiguous. Germline CDR1 WSHSY, CDR2 SAAADI. This CDR3 comprises 13 residues. The ends were cut back, 4 bases at V and 7 bases at J, with 8 bases in the middle. The CDR3 region has the DNA TGCGCCAGCAGTGCAGAAGTGAATTCACCCCTCCACTTT. Encoded protein: CASSAEVNSPLHF.

The chain carries TRBV6-5 and TRBJ2-7, with 8 bases that match TRBD1. This CDR3 spans 16 amino acids. CDR1 is MNHEY, CDR2 SVGAGI, per germline. V lost 3 bases to trimming and J lost 0 bases; unmatched junction nucleotides: 7. CDR3 in DNA: TGTGCCAGCAGTTATTTAGGACAGGGTGGCTCCTACGAGCAGTACTTC. Translated, it gives CASSYLGQGGSYEQYF.

This chain links TRBV28 with TRBJ2-2; 7 bases fit TRBD1. The CDR3 contains 16 residues. Germline V gene sequence: CDR1 MDHEN, CDR2 SYDVKM. J was trimmed by 2 bases and V by 5 bases; bases with no gene match: 8. For the CDR3, the DNA is TGTGCCAGCAGTACCCCGGGACAGAGAAACACCGGGGAGCTGTTTTTT. Its translation is CASSTPGQRNTGELFF.

The chain uses TRBV6-1 and TRBJ1-5, with 7 bases identical to TRBD1. Per germline, CDR1 MNHNS and CDR2 SASEGT. The CDR3 is 15 amino acids. With 0 bases clipped from V and 2 bases from J, the junction kept 1 base outside the gene matches. CDR3: CASSEAQGGNQPQHF. In nucleotides, the CDR3 is TGTGCCAGCAGTGAAGCTCAGGGGGGCAATCAGCCCCAGCATTTT.

This clone was seen once. The chain has TRBV30 and TRBJ2-1, with TRBD1 as a possible D gene (5 bases). Deletions cut 1 base from V and 6 bases from J, with 13 bases between. CDR1 GTSNPN and CDR2 SVGIG come from the germline V gene (reference sequence). The CDR3 has 14 amino acids. The CDR3 sequence is CAWSGGRGPNEQFF. CDR3 nucleotide sequence: TGTGCCTGGAGTGGGGGCAGAGGACCCAATGAGCAGTTCTTC.